This entry is about one T cell receptor (beta chain). Its specificity is not known. A single record per CDR3 protein comes from TCRdb applying MiXCR to the 5' RACE reads. The sample includes nearly 900,000 distinct CDR3 sequences, around 12% of them seen just once. These data are taken from a study of identical twins. Broader study findings: For cord blood, abundant beta clonotypes had fewer insertions, unlike memory repertoires, which showed none. Because invariant MAIT and iNKT cells could be present, zero-insertion analyses could be partly confounded. Not following the same donors, the study drew its conclusions from cross-sectional statistical analysis.

With 3 bases clipped from V and 8 bases from J, the junction kept 5 bases outside the gene matches. The germline V gene encodes CDR1 SGHDT and CDR2 YYEEEE. The CDR3 extends over 14 amino acids. The same sample was also studied in work on yellow fever vaccine responses in identical twins. That work states: Twins' vaccine T cell response reportedly seemed partly convergent, partly personalized.

The receptor was derived from a woman under 30 in good health. This chain connects TRBV5-6 to TRBJ2-1; 10 bases agree with TRBD1. Sequencing input: PBMCs. In DNA, the CDR3 is TGTGCCAGCAGCTGGGGACAGGGGACCGATGAGCAGTTCTTC. Its translation is CASSWGQGTDEQFF.